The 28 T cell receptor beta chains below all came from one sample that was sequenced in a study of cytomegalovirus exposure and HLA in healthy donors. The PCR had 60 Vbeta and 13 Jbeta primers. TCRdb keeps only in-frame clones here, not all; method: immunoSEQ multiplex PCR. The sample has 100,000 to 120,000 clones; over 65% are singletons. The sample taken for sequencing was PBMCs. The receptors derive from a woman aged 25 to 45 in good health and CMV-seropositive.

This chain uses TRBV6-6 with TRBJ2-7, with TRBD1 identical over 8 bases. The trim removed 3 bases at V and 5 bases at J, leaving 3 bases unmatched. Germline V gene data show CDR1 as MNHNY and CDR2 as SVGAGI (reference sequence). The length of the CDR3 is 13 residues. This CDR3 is CASSYQTGDEQYF. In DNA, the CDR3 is TGTGCCAGCAGTTATCAGACAGGGGACGAGCAGTACTTC.

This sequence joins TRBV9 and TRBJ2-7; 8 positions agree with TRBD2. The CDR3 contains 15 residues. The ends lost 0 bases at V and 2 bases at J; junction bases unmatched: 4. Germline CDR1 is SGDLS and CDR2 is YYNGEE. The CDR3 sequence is CASSVGSGGPYEQYF. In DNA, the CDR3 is TGTGCCAGCAGCGTAGGTTCGGGAGGGCCCTACGAGCAGTACTTC.

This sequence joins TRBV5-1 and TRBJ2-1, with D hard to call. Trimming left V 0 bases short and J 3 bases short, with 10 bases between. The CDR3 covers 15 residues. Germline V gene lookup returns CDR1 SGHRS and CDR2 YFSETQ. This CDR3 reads CASSLDAVNYNEQFF. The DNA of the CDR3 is TGCGCCAGCAGCTTGGACGCAGTAAACTACAATGAGCAGTTCTTC.

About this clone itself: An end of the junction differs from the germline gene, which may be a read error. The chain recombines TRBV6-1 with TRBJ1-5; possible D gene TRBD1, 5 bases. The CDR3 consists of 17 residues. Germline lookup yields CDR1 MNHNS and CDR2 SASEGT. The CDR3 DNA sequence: TGTGCCAGCAGCGAAGTTGGCGGGGCTTATAGCAATCAGCCCCAGCATTTT. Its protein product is CASSEVGGAYSNQPQHF.

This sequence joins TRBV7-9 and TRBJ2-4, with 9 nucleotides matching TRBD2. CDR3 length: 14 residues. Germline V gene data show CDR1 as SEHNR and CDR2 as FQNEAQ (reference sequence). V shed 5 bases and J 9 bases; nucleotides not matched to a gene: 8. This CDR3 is CASSPASGVIIQYF. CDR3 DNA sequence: TGTGCCAGCAGCCCCGCTAGCGGGGTAATCATTCAGTACTTC.

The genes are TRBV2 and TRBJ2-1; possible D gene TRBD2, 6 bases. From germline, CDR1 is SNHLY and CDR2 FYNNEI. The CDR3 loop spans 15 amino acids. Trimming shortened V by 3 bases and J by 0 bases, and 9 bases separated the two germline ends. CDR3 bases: TGTGCCAGCAGTGATCGGGGGATCTCCTACAATGAGCAGTTCTTC. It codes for CASSDRGISYNEQFF.

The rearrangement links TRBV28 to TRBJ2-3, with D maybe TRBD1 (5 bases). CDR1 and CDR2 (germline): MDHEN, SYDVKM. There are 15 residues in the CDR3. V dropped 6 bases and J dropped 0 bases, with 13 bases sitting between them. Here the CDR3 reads CASSPPGPSTDTQYF. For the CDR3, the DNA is TGTGCCAGCAGCCCCCCAGGGCCTAGCACAGATACGCAGTATTTT.

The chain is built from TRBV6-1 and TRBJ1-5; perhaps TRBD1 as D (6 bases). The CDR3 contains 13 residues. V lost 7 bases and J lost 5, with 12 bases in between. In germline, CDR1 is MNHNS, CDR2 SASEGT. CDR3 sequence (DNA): TGTGCCAGCATGGCCCCAGGGGATCAGCCCCAGCATTTT. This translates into CASMAPGDQPQHF.

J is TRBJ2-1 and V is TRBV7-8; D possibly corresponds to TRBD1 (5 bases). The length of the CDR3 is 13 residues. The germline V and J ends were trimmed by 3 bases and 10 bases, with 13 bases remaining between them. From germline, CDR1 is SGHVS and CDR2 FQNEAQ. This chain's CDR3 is CASSFEKAGEQFF. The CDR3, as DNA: TGTGCCAGCAGCTTTGAGAAAGCAGGGGAGCAGTTCTTC.

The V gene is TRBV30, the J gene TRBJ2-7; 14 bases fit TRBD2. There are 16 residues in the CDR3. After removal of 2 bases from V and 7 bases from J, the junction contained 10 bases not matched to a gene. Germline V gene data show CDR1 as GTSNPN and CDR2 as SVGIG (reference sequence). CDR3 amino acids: CAWSPARTSGRYEQYF. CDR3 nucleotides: TGTGCCTGGAGTCCAGCCCGGACTAGCGGGAGGTATGAGCAGTACTTC.

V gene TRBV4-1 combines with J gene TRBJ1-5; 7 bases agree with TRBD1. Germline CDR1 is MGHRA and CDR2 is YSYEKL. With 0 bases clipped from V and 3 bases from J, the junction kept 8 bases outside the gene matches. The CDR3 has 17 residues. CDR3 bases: TGCGCCAGCAGCCAAGAGGGAACAGGGGTAGACAATCAGCCCCAGCATTTT. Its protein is CASSQEGTGVDNQPQHF.

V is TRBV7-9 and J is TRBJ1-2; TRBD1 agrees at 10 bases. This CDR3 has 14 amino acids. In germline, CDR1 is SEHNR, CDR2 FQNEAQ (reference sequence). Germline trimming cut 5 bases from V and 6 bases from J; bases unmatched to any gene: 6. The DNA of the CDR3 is TGTGCCAGCAGCCAATCCGGGACAGGGGATGGCTACACCTTC. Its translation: CASSQSGTGDGYTF.

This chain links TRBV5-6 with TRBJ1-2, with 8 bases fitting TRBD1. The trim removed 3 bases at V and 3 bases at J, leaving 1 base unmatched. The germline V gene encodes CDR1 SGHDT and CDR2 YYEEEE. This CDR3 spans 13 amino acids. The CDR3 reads CASSSQGDYGYTF. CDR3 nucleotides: TGTGCCAGCAGCTCACAGGGGGACTATGGCTACACCTTC.

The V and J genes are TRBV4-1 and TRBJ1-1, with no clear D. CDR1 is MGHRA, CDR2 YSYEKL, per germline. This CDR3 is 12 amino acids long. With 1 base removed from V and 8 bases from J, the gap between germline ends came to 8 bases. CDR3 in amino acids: CASSQAFQEAFF. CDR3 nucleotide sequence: TGCGCCAGCAGCCAAGCTTTCCAGGAAGCTTTCTTT.

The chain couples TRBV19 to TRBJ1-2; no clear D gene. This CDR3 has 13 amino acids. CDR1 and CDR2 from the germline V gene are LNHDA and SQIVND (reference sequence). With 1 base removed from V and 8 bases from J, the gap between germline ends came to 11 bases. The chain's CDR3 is CASSIGRVEGYTF. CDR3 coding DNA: TGTGCCAGTAGTATAGGTCGCGTCGAGGGCTACACCTTC.

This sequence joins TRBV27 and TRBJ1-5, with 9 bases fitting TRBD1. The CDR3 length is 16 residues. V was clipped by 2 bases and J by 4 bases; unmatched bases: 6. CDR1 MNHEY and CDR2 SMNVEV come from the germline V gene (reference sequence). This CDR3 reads CASSLTGGLSNQPQHF. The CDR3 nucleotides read TGTGCCAGCAGTTTAACAGGGGGCTTGTCAAATCAGCCCCAGCATTTT.

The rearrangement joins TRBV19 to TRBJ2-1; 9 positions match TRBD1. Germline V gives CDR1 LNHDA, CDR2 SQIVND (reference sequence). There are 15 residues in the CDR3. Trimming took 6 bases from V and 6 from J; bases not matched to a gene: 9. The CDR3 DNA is TGTGCCAGTAGGAAAGACAGGGGGTCTAGCAATGAGCAGTTCTTC. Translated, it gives CASRKDRGSSNEQFF.

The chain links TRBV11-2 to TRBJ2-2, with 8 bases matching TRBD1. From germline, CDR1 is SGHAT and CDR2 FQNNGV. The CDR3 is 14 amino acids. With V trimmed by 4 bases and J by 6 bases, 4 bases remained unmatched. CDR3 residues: CASSSWTGSGELFF. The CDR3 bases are TGTGCCAGCAGCTCCTGGACAGGGTCCGGGGAGCTGTTTTTT.

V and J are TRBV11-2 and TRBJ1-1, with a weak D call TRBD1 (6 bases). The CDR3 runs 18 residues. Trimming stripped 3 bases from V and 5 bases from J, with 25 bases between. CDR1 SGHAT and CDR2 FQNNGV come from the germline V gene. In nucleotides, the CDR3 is TGTGCCAGCAGCTTTCGGGACCCCGGTACGGGACACCAGACTGAAGCTTTCTTT. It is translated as CASSFRDPGTGHQTEAFF.

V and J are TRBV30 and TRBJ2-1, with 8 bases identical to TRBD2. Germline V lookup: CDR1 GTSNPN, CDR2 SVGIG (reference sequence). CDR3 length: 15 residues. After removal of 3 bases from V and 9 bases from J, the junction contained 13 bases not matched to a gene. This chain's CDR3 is CAWRATTVGGGEQFF. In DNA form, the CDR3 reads TGTGCCTGGAGGGCTACAACGGTCGGGGGGGGTGAGCAGTTCTTC.

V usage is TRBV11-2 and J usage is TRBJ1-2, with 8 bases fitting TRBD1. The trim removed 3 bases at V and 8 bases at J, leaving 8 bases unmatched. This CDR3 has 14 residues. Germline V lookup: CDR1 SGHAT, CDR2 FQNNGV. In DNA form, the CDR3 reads TGTGCCAGCAGCTTGCCAGGGGGCCTATCGGGCTACACCTTC. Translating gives CASSLPGGLSGYTF.

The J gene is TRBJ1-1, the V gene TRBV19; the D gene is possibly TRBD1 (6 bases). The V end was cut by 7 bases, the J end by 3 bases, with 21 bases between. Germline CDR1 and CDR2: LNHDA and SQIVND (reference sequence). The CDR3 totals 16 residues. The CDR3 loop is CASNRRPGTIDTEAFF. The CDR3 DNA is TGTGCCAGTAACCGTCGCCCAGGGACAATAGACACTGAAGCTTTCTTT.

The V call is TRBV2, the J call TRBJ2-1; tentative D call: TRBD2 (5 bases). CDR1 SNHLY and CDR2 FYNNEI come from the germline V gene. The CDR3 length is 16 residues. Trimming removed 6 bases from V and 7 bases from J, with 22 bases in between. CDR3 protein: CASSDGSERPRNEQFF. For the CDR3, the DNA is TGTGCCAGCAGCGACGGTTCTGAGCGGCCGCGAAATGAGCAGTTCTTC. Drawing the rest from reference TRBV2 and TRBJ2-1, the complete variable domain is EPEVTQTPSHQVTQMGQEVILRCVPISNHLYFYWYRQILGQKVEFLVSFYNNEISEKSEIFDDQFSVERPDGSNFTLKIRSTKLEDSAMYFCASSDGSERPRNEQFFGPGTRLTVL.

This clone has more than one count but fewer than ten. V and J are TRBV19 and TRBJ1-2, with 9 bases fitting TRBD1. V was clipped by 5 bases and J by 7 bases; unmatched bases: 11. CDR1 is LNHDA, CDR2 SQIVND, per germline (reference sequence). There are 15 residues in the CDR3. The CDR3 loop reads CASSPSRDRVGGYTF. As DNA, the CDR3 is TGTGCCAGTAGTCCGTCTCGGGACAGGGTGGGTGGCTACACCTTC.

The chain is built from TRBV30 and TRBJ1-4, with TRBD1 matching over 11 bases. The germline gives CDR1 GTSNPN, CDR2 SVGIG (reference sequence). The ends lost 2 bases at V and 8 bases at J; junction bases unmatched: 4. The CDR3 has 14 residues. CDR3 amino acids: CAWSPGQGGEKLFF. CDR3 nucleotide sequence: TGTGCCTGGAGTCCGGGACAGGGGGGGGAAAAACTGTTTTTT.

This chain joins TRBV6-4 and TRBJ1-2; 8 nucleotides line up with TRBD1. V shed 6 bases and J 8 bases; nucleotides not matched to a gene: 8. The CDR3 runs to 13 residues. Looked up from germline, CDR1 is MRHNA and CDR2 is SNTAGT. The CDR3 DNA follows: TGTGCCAGCAGCGGGACAGGAAGCTACGGCTACACCTTC. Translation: CASSGTGSYGYTF.

The CDR3 nucleotides are TGTGCCTCAGGGAACAGAGCCTATGGCTACACCTTC. This codes for CASGNRAYGYTF. The chain employs TRBV30 and TRBJ1-2; a possible D gene is TRBD1 (5 bases). The length of the CDR3 is 12 residues. Trimming cost V 7 bases and J 4 bases, with 13 bases left between them. Germline V gene lookup returns CDR1 GTSNPN and CDR2 SVGIG (reference sequence).

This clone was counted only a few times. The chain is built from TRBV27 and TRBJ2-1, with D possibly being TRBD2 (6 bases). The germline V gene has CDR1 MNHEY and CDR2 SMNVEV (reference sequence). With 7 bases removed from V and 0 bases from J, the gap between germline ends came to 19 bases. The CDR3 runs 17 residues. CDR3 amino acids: CASTTGEGGISYNEQFF. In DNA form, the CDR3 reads TGTGCCAGCACCACCGGGGAAGGAGGGATCTCCTACAATGAGCAGTTCTTC.